This T cell receptor beta chain derives from a study of blood T cells in healthy people across ages. General observations from the study: Investigators viewed diversity estimates from one million T cells as underestimates, the study reported. Age advanced and TCR beta diversity per million T cells fell, roughly linearly.

A sample-barcoded 5' primer and a J-beta primer mix were used in a second PCR of roughly 7 to 11 cycles. Template switching added a 12-random-nucleotide identifier to every cDNA molecule. TCRdb itself ran the 5' RACE reads through MiXCR, one entry per CDR3 protein. The sample shows about 620,000 distinct CDR3 sequences, roughly 21% of them seen only once. Samples had at least 6.5 million PBMCs isolated from them. V lost 0 bases and J 7 bases, leaving 17 bases between the germline ends. In germline, CDR1 is LNHNV, CDR2 YYDKDF (reference sequence). The CDR3 length is 16 residues. Notes on this clonotype: The antigen is undetermined.

V usage is TRBV15 and J usage is TRBJ2-3, with D perhaps matching TRBD2 (5 bases). The sequencing input was blood. The clonotype originates from an older man in good health. The CDR3 spells CATSRDLASPSNTQYF. As DNA, the CDR3 is TGTGCCACCAGCAGAGATTTGGCTAGCCCATCAAATACGCAGTATTTT.